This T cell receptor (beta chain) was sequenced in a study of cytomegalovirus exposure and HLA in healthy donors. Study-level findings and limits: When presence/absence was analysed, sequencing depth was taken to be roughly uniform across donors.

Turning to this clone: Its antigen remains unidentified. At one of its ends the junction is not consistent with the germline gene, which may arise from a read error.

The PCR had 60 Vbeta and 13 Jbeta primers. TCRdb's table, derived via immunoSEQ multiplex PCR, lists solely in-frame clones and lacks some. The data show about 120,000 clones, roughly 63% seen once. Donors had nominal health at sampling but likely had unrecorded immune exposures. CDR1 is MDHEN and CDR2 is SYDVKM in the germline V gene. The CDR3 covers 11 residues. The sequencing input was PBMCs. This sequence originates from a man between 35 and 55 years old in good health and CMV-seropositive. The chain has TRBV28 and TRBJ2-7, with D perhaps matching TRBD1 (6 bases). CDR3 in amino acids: CASRKQGGWNF. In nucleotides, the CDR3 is TGTGCCAGCAGAAAACAGGGCGGGTGGAACTTC.